One and the same sample provided the 26 T cell receptor beta chains below, sequenced in a study of shared clonotypes between healthy human individuals. Some clones are missing from TCRdb's copy, which holds only in-frame ones; the method was immunoSEQ multiplex PCR. The table includes 500,000 to 700,000 clones, roughly 96% detected once. Naive CD8 populations comprised CD45RO-negative cells positively selected for CCR7, excluding terminally differentiated effector memory CD45RA+ cells. The sequencing input was naive CD8+ T cells sorted from blood. These receptors were obtained from a woman aged 25-40 years in good health.

This clone was counted a single time. The same CDR3 is also encoded by other DNA sequences in this sample. This chain connects TRBV28 to TRBJ2-1; D possibly corresponds to TRBD1 (6 bases). The CDR3 is 12 residues long. The germline gives CDR1 MDHEN, CDR2 SYDVKM. V gave up 5 bases and J gave up 7 bases, with 9 bases separating them. The chain's CDR3 is CASSLQGNEQFF. CDR3 coding DNA: TGTGCCAGCAGTCTACAGGGTAATGAGCAGTTCTTC.

The chain carries TRBV2 and TRBJ1-2, with 8 nucleotides matching TRBD1. CDR1 is SNHLY, CDR2 FYNNEI, per germline. The CDR3 runs to 14 residues. V lost 6 bases to trimming and J lost 2 bases; unmatched junction nucleotides: 5. CDR3 residues: CASSGGQGNYGYTF. Written as DNA, the CDR3 is TGTGCCAGCAGCGGAGGACAGGGCAACTATGGCTACACCTTC. The whole variable domain, remainder taken from reference TRBV2 and TRBJ1-2, is EPEVTQTPSHQVTQMGQEVILRCVPISNHLYFYWYRQILGQKVEFLVSFYNNEISEKSEIFDDQFSVERPDGSNFTLKIRSTKLEDSAMYFCASSGGQGNYGYTFGSGTRLTVV.

V gene TRBV7-2 combines with J gene TRBJ1-5; no clear D gene. Per germline, CDR1 SGHTA and CDR2 FQGNSA. CDR3 length: 13 residues. V lost 2 bases and J 7 bases, leaving 9 bases between the germline ends. DNA for the CDR3: TGTGCCAGCAGCTTATGGGGAACACAGCCCCAGCATTTT. It is translated as CASSLWGTQPQHF.

This chain connects TRBV28 to TRBJ2-5; a weak D match, TRBD1 (6 bases). CDR3 length equals 13 residues. In germline, CDR1 is MDHEN, CDR2 SYDVKM. V lost 1 base, J lost 4 bases, and 7 bases lay in between. The CDR3 DNA sequence: TGTGCCAGCAGTTTATACAGGGCAGAGACCCAGTACTTC. This sequence encodes CASSLYRAETQYF.

The genes are TRBV19 and TRBJ1-5; 10 nucleotides align to TRBD1. J lost 6 bases, V lost 4 bases, and 3 bases had no gene match. From germline, CDR1 is LNHDA and CDR2 SQIVND (reference sequence). CDR3 length equals 14 residues. CDR3 in amino acids: CASSTGTGVQPQHF. The CDR3 coding sequence is TGTGCCAGTAGTACCGGGACAGGGGTTCAGCCCCAGCATTTT.

The rearrangement links TRBV7-6 to TRBJ2-7; 8 bases are a match to TRBD1. Germline CDR1 is SGHVS and CDR2 is FNYEAQ. The V segment lost 5 bases and the J segment 6 bases; nucleotides outside the gene matches: 6. The CDR3 loop spans 13 amino acids. The CDR3 loop is CASSKDRDGEQYF. For the CDR3, the DNA is TGTGCCAGCAGCAAGGACAGGGATGGCGAGCAGTACTTC.

The chain joins TRBV21-1 to TRBJ2-5; the D segment call TRBD2 is taken from the table without a DNA check. TRBV21-1 is shown as a pseudogene. The CDR3 length is 21 residues. The CDR3 bases are TGTGCCAGCAGCAAAGCGCTTCTTTGGCTTGCTAGCGGACATTACCAAGAGACCCAGTACTTC. This codes for CASSKALLWLASGHYQETQYF.

A single count supports this clone. The CDR3 region is CAWRGENTEAFF. Written as DNA, the CDR3 is TGTGCCTGGAGGGGCGAGAACACTGAAGCTTTCTTT. The V call is TRBV30, the J call TRBJ1-1, with D uncertain. This CDR3 has 12 residues. Trimming took off 3 bases at V and 1 base at J, with 6 bases between the two ends. Looked up from germline, CDR1 is GTSNPN and CDR2 is SVGIG (reference sequence). The variable domain in full, with the rest retrieved from reference TRBV30 and TRBJ1-1, is SQTIHQWPATLVQPVGSPLSLECTVEGTSNPNLYWYRQAAGRGLQLLFYSVGIGQISSEVPQNLSASRPQDRQFILSSKKLLLSDSGFYLCAWRGENTEAFFGQGTRLTVV.

The rearrangement joins TRBV28 to TRBJ2-3; 8 bases line up with TRBD1. Unmatched junction bases numbered 10, after V lost 10 bases and J lost 1 base. CDR1 MDHEN and CDR2 SYDVKM come from the germline V gene. The CDR3 consists of 15 residues. The chain's CDR3 is CAIGQGGDRTDTQYF. The CDR3, as DNA: TGTGCCATTGGACAGGGAGGCGATCGCACAGATACGCAGTATTTT.

A single count supports this clone. The chain has TRBV7-8 and TRBJ2-7; D may be TRBD2 (5 bases). CDR3 size: 14 residues. The germline CDR1 and CDR2 sequences are SGHVS and FQNEAQ. Trimming left V 4 bases short and J 6 bases short, with 16 bases between. CDR3 in amino acids: CASSYAADLGEQYF. In nucleotides, the CDR3 is TGTGCCAGCAGCTACGCGGCGGACTTGGGCGAGCAGTACTTC.

The chain carries TRBV5-6 and TRBJ1-5; D is perhaps TRBD1 (6 bases). Germline CDR1 reads SGHDT; CDR2 reads YYEEEE. V lost 3 bases and J 5 bases, leaving 24 bases between the germline ends. CDR3 size: 18 residues. This CDR3 reads CASSYSPQGLTRDQPQHF. In nucleotides, the CDR3 is TGTGCCAGCAGCTATAGCCCACAGGGACTTACGAGGGATCAGCCCCAGCATTTT. The full variable domain, its missing parts supplied by reference TRBV5-6 and TRBJ1-5, is DAGVTQSPTHLIKTRGQQVTLRCSPKSGHDTVSWYQQALGQGPQFIFQYYEEEERQRGNFPDRFSGHQFPNYSSELNVNALLLGDSALYLCASSYSPQGLTRDQPQHFGDGTRLSIL.

This clone was observed once. The J gene is TRBJ1-1, the V gene TRBV30, with TRBD1 as a possible D gene (6 bases). CDR1 is GTSNPN and CDR2 is SVGIG in the germline V gene (reference sequence). V gave up 4 bases and J gave up 3 bases, with 18 bases separating them. The CDR3 sequence is 15 residues long. CDR3 nucleotides: TGTGCCTGGATTGCTCCAGGGGCCTTCGACACTGAAGCTTTCTTT. Its translation is CAWIAPGAFDTEAFF.

The chain recombines TRBV27 with TRBJ2-2, with D unclear. Trimming cost V 4 bases and J 6 bases, with 27 bases left between them. Germline assignment: CDR1 MNHEY and CDR2 SMNVEV (reference sequence). The CDR3 consists of 19 residues. The CDR3 sequence is CASSSWVNSPLTPAGELFF. DNA for the CDR3: TGTGCCAGCAGTTCATGGGTCAACAGTCCCTTAACACCCGCCGGGGAGCTGTTTTTT.

This chain connects TRBV29-1 to TRBJ2-2; 11 nucleotides match TRBD2. CDR3 length: 17 residues. Germline values: CDR1 SQVTM, CDR2 ANQGSEA. V was pared by 3 bases and J by 0 bases, with 6 bases of the junction left unmatched. The chain's CDR3 is CSVELSLAGANTGELFF. The DNA of the CDR3 is TGCAGCGTTGAGTTATCACTAGCGGGGGCGAACACCGGGGAGCTGTTTTTT.

The rearrangement links TRBV19 to TRBJ2-2; TRBD2 aligns across 13 bases. The CDR3 runs 15 residues. V trimming: 5 bases; J trimming: 5 bases; junction bases outside the gene matches: 2. Germline V gene sequence: CDR1 LNHDA, CDR2 SQIVND (reference sequence). Here the CDR3 DNA reads TGTGCCAGTAGTCCGGGACTAGCGGGGACCGGGGAGCTGTTTTTT. Translating gives CASSPGLAGTGELFF.

This sequence joins TRBV5-6 and TRBJ2-3; 7 bases agree with TRBD1. Germline V gene lookup returns CDR1 SGHDT and CDR2 YYEEEE. This CDR3 region has 15 residues. Trimming removed 3 bases from V and 0 bases from J; junction bases left unmatched: 4. CDR3 DNA sequence: TGTGCCAGCAGCTCGGGGACAGAGAGCACAGATACGCAGTATTTT. This sequence encodes CASSSGTESTDTQYF.

The chain employs TRBV11-2 and TRBJ2-1, with D possibly matching TRBD2 (5 bases). CDR1 is SGHAT and CDR2 is FQNNGV in the germline V gene. V was shortened by 0 bases and J by 6 bases, with 9 bases between the two germline ends. This CDR3 is 14 amino acids long. The CDR3 DNA reads as TGTGCCAGCAGCTTAGATAGCGAGATCAATGAGCAGTTCTTC. This sequence encodes CASSLDSEINEQFF.

J is TRBJ2-2 and V is TRBV7-9; D possibly matches TRBD1 or TRBD2 (5 bases each). Germline V gene sequence: CDR1 SEHNR, CDR2 FQNEAQ (reference sequence). Deletions cut 4 bases from V and 0 bases from J, with 9 bases between. The CDR3 is 15 residues long. CDR3 sequence (DNA): TGTGCCAGCAGCTCTGGGACCCCGAACACCGGGGAGCTGTTTTTT. Encoded protein: CASSSGTPNTGELFF.

V gene TRBV7-2 combines with J gene TRBJ2-1; 7 nucleotides agree with TRBD2. The CDR3 length is 14 residues. Losses at the gene ends were 3 bases for V and 2 bases for J; bases not matched to a gene: 1. The germline CDR1 and CDR2 sequences are SGHTA and FQGNSA. In DNA form, the CDR3 reads TGTGCCAGCAGCTTGGGGAGGGCCTACAATGAGCAGTTCTTC. This sequence encodes CASSLGRAYNEQFF.

This clone turned up a few times. The chain employs TRBV28 and TRBJ2-7; 7 bases are shared with TRBD2. Germline-derived CDR1 and CDR2 are MDHEN and SYDVKM. V gave up 2 bases and J gave up 1 base; unmatched junction bases: 11. The CDR3 covers 17 residues. For the CDR3, the DNA is TGTGCCAGCAGTTTACCCTACGAGATTAGCGGGTCCTACGAGCAGTACTTC. Translating gives CASSLPYEISGSYEQYF.

This clone was recorded only once. V is TRBV28 and J is TRBJ1-3; 8 positions agree with TRBD1. Germline CDR1 is MDHEN and CDR2 is SYDVKM. The CDR3 is 17 residues long. Unmatched junction bases numbered 13, after V lost 5 bases and J lost 4 bases. CDR3 amino acids: CASSAWTGLYEGNTIYF. The DNA for the CDR3 is TGTGCCAGCAGTGCCTGGACAGGGCTTTACGAAGGAAACACCATATATTTT.

V and J are TRBV7-9 and TRBJ2-7; no firm D call. The CDR3 length is 15 residues. From germline, CDR1 is SEHNR and CDR2 FQNEAQ (reference sequence). V lost 4 bases and J 6 bases, leaving 19 bases between the germline ends. DNA of the CDR3: TGTGCCAGCAGCTCCCGGGTCGTGCCCTTTCCCGAGCAGTACTTC. This codes for CASSSRVVPFPEQYF.

The genes are TRBV29-1 and TRBJ1-2; a weak D match, TRBD1 (6 bases). This CDR3 has 13 amino acids. Germline loops: CDR1 SQVTM, CDR2 ANQGSEA. Trimming took off 1 base at V and 2 bases at J, with 8 bases between the two ends. The CDR3 nucleotides are TGCAGCGTTGAAGGACAGGAGAACTATGGCTACACCTTC. The encoded protein is CSVEGQENYGYTF.

V gene TRBV9 combines with J gene TRBJ2-3, with 7 bases matching TRBD2. The CDR3 has 14 amino acids. Germline trimming cut 3 bases from V and 2 bases from J; bases unmatched to any gene: 3. Germline V gene data show CDR1 as SGDLS and CDR2 as YYNGEE. The CDR3 loop reads CASSERDDTDTQYF. The CDR3 DNA reads TGTGCCAGCAGCGAGCGGGACGACACAGATACGCAGTATTTT.

This sequence joins TRBV13 and TRBJ2-5; weak D call: TRBD2 (5 bases). Trimming pared 3 bases from V and 4 bases from J, leaving 9 bases between. The CDR3 spans 13 residues. Germline V gene data show CDR1 as PRHDT and CDR2 as FYEKMQ (reference sequence). The CDR3 loop reads CASSLGRGETQYF. In nucleotides, the CDR3 is TGTGCCAGCAGCTTGGGGAGAGGAGAGACCCAGTACTTC.

The chain is built from TRBV15 and TRBJ1-1, with no clear D. This CDR3 is built from 12 residues. The V end was cut by 0 bases, the J end by 2 bases, with 1 base between. Germline lookup yields CDR1 LNHNV and CDR2 YYDKDF (reference sequence). The DNA for the CDR3 is TGTGCCACCAGCAGAGACAACACTGAAGCTTTCTTT. This encodes CATSRDNTEAFF. Drawing the rest from reference TRBV15 and TRBJ1-1, the complete variable domain is DAMVIQNPRYQVTQFGKPVTLSCSQTLNHNVMYWYQQKSSQAPKLLFHYYDKDFNNEADTPDNFQSRRPNTSFCFLDIRSPGLGDTAMYLCATSRDNTEAFFGQGTRLTVV.